This TCR beta chain was captured in a study of blood T cell repertoires in COVID-19. This CDR3 region has 14 residues. Only in-frame clones appear in the TCRdb table, and some are missing; sequencing was by immunoSEQ multiplex PCR. The sample holds 39,000 or so clones, around 80% seen once. Within the sample, this clone is large. The source material was peripheral blood. This receptor was taken from a man in his forties with active or convalescent COVID-19. This chain links TRBV21-1 with TRBJ1-1; TRBD1, as called in the table, went unchecked against the DNA. TRBV21-1 is deemed a pseudogene. Here the CDR3 DNA reads TGTGCCAGCAGCAGATCAGGGGGCTCGCATGAAGCTTTCTTT. Translated, it gives CASSRSGGSHEAFF.